Detailed here is one T cell receptor (beta chain). There are many counts of this clonotype. There is no known antigen for this receptor. No clone much larger than this one lies a single base away; base qualities are absent. The germline V gene (reference sequence) sets CDR1 to DFQATT and CDR2 to SNEGSKA. Measured from the cysteine to the phenylalanine, the CDR3 is 12 residues long. The sequence is cut down to CDR3 DNA, 36 bases in frame from base 1. The data derive from a study of T cells in Graves' hyperthyroidism and ophthalmopathy (dated by TCRdb to about 2019). For context, the study as a whole: Peripheral blood samples were taken at the time of initial diagnosis, prior to any treatment. A discovery cohort of about a hundred patients, roughly 45 with Graves' ophthalmopathy and fewer than 65 with stable Graves' hyperthyroidism, was used to find distinguishing TCR V-J signatures. Whether ophthalmopathy could be predicted prospectively was tested in an independent validation cohort made up of 18 hyperthyroidism patients plus 17 patients who later progressed to ophthalmopathy. The approximately 98 discovery patients were randomly divided into training and test sets at a 7:3 ratio. In more than 5 Graves' hyperthyroidism patients, the study also compared T-cell repertoires from thyroid tissue with T-cell repertoires from blood. Once sampling was done, hyperthyroidism patients were given methimazole at a starting dose of 30 mg daily, whereas ophthalmopathy patients were given high-dose intravenous methylprednisolone. According to the paper, TCR Vbeta CDR3 sequencing was carried out on 135 peripheral blood samples, which came from approximately 41 ophthalmopathy, fewer than 80 hyperthyroidism and roughly 17 progressor patients.

Amplification of TCR beta CDR3 regions was carried out from RNA transcripts. The first round of RT-PCR for the TCR CDR3 was performed with the HTBI primer set and the Qiagen OneStep RT-PCR kit. Libraries were constructed in a second round of multiplex PCR, after which size selection and purification were performed. Sequencing of the libraries was done on an Illumina HiSeq2000 using paired-end 100 bp reads. Concerning the study's data processing: Raw data were processed with SOAPnuke, discarding reads with adapters, uncalled bases, mean Phred below 15, or no exact constant-primer or identifier match. High-quality paired reads were merged using COPE v1.2.5, and each unique nucleotide sequence was defined as a clonotype. MiTCR v1.1 was used to align the clonotypes against IMGT TRBV, TRBD and TRBJ reference segments. Analysis was restricted to V-J combinations with a frequency above 0.0001, which covered approximately 99% of repertoires. A TCS score was defined as the ratio between F50 (clonal expansion) and ExV (chaos), using BLOSUM62-based TCRdist between CDR3 peptides within each V-J. Welch's t-statistics and random forest reduced 500 to 550 V-J features to 13, which were used in a naive Bayes classifier (R e1071). Using fastp trimming at Q25 and MiXCR clonotype assembly, TCRdb reanalyzed the public sequencing data and kept in-frame beta chains. Records with the same CDR3 protein are collapsed into one entry carrying the most frequent genes and DNA. The V and J calls come from TCRdb's annotation, not from the publication. This sample lists a few hundred thousand distinct CDR3 sequences; roughly 15% were detected once. Jointly, the top ten make up roughly 3.3% of the sample.

Moderately to severely active disease, a Clinical Activity Score of at least 3, a NOSPECS grade of at least 4, and a duration under 3 months were present in ophthalmopathy patients. The study excluded patients with uncontrolled infections, other autoimmune diseases, pregnancy or lactation. Clinical symptoms, serum thyroxine and TRAb, thyroid ultrasound, and orbital computed tomography formed the basis for the diagnoses. PBMCs were separated from under 12 ml of fresh peripheral blood using Ficoll-Paque density gradient centrifugation. Total RNA was extracted using Trizol reagent, and RNA quality was assessed on an Agilent 2100 Bioanalyzer. Summary of the overall study and its limitations: Most expanded thyroid clonotypes (frequency above 0.001) were also detected in blood, suggesting blood repertoires may reflect thyroid immune responses. Sample size was not statistically predetermined, and blinding of investigators to group allocation was not performed. In validation, progression to ophthalmopathy was predicted by the model with 70% to 71% sensitivity and around 75% specificity, a median of approximately 7.1 months before onset. A 13 V-J signature model separated ophthalmopathy from stable hyperthyroidism, with approximately 87% sensitivity and 81.08% specificity in cross-validation and 80%/75% in testing.

The sample consisted of blood. This receptor was identified in a woman between 40 and 55 years old with Graves' ophthalmopathy. The receptor chain draws on TRBV20-1 and TRBJ2-7; a tentative D call is TRBD2 (5 bases match). Here the CDR3 is given as CSTRGQGYEQYF. The sequenced DNA: TGCAGCACTCGCGGGCAAGGCTACGAGCAGTACTTC.